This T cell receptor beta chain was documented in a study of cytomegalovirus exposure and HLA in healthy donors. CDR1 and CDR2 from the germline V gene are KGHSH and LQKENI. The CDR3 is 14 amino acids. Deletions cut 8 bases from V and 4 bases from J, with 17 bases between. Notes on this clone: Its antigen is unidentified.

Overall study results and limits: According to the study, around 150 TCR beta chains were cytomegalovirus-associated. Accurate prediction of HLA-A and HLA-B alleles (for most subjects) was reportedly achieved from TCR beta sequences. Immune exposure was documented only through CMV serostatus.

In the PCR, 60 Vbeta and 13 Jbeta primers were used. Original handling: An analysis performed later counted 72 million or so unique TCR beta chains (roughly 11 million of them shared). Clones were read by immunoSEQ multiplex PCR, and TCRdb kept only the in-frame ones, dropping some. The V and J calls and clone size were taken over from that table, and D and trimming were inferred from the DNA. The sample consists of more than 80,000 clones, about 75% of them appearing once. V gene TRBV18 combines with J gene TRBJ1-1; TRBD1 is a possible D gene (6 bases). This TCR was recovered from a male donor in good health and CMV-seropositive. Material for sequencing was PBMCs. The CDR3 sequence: CASAADRTSTEAFF. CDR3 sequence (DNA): TGTGCCAGCGCCGCGGACAGAACTTCCACTGAAGCTTTCTTT.